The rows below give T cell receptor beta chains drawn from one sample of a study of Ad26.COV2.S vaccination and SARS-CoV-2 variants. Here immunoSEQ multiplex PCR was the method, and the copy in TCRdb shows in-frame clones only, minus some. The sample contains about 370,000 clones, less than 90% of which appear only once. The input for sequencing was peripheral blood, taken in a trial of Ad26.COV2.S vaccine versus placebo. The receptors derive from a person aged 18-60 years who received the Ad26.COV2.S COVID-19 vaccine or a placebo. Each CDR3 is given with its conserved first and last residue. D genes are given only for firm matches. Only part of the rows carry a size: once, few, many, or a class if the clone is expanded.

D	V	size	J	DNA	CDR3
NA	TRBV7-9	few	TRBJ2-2	TGTGCCAGCAGCTTTCAGACAACGAACACCGGGGAGCTGTTTTTT	CASSFQTTNTGELFF
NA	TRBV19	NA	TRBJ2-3	TGTGCCAGTAGTATCCGGGGAGCAGATACGCAGTATTTT	CASSIRGADTQYF
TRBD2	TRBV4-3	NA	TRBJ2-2	TGCGCCAGCAGCGAAGCGGGGGGCCCCGCGAACACCGGGGAGCTGTTTTTT	CASSEAGGPANTGELFF
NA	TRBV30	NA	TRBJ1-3	TGTGCCTGGAGAGTCTCGGGATACTCTGGAAACACCATATATTTT	CAWRVSGYSGNTIYF
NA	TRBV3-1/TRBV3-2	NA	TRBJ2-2	TGTGCCAGCAGCCAAGGGTACAAGAACACCGGGGAGCTGTTTTTT	CASSQGYKNTGELFF
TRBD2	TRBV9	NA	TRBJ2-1	TGTGCCAGCAGCGTAGCTTCTAGCGGGTTTAATGAGCAGTTCTTC	CASSVASSGFNEQFF
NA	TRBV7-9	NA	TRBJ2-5	TGTGCCAGCAGCTTAGAAGATTTGGTGCGAGGGGAGACCCAGTACTTC	CASSLEDLVRGETQYF
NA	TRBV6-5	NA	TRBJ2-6	TGTGCCAGCAGTTACTCAGGACCTGGGGCCAACGTCCTGACTTTC	CASSYSGPGANVLTF
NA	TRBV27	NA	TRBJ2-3	TGTGCCAGCAGTTTATCTGGTTGGGGCGGATGGAAGGATACGCAGTATTTT	CASSLSGWGGWKDTQYF
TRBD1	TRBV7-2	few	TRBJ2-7	TGTGCCAGCAGCTTGGGACAGGGACACTACGAGCAGTACTTC	CASSLGQGHYEQYF
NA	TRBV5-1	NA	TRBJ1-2	TGCGCCAGCAGCTTGGCAGGGGTCTTCGGCTACACCTTC	CASSLAGVFGYTF
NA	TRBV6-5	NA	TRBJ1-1	TGTGCCAGCAGTTATTACAGCTACACTGAAGCTTTCTTT	CASSYYSYTEAFF
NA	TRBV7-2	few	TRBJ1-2	TGTGCCAGCAGCCTGACAGAATATGGCTACACCTTC	CASSLTEYGYTF
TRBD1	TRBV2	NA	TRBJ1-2	TGTGCCAGCAGTCTGGGACAGGGGGCAAACTATGGCTACACCTTC	CASSLGQGANYGYTF
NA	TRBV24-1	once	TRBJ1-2	TGTGCCACCAGTGACCGGGTGATCGACTATGGCTACACCTTC	CATSDRVIDYGYTF
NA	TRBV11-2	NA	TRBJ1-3	TGTGCCAGCAGCTACCCCCCACAGGCGGGAAACACCATATATTTT	CASSYPPQAGNTIYF
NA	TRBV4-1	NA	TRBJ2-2	TGCGCCAGCAGCCACCTGGACGGGGCCGGGGAGCTGTTTTTT	CASSHLDGAGELFF
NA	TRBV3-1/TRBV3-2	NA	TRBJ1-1	TGTGCCAGCAGCCAAGCCCCCGCAACTGAAGCTTTCTTT	CASSQAPATEAFF
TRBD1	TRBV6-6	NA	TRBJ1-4	TGTGCCAGCAGCCATAACAGGGGGCGAAATGAAAAACTGTTTTTT	CASSHNRGRNEKLFF
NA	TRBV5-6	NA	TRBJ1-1	TGTGCCAGCAGCTTGGGCTTGGGCACTGAAGCTTTCTTT	CASSLGLGTEAFF
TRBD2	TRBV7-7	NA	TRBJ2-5	TGTGCTAGCAGCCTGACTAGCGGGGGGGCCGGGACCCAGTACTTC	CASSLTSGGAGTQYF
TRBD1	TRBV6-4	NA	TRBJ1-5	TGTGCCAGCAGTGAGTCCCAGGGGGCCCACCAGCATTTT	CASSESQGAHQHF
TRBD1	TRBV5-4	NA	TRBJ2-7	TGTGCCAGCACCTCAGGGGGCGAGTCCTACGAGCAGTACTTC	CASTSGGESYEQYF
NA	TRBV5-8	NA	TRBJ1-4	TGTGCCAGCAGCTTGGAAACCCGGGGGAATGAAAAACTGTTTTTT	CASSLETRGNEKLFF
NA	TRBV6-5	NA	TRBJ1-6	TGTGCCAGCAGTCCGGGGGGGGTGGAGTATTCACCCCTCCACTTT	CASSPGGVEYSPLHF
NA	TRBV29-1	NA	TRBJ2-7	TGCAGCGTTGGGCGTTCGGGGGAGCAGTACTTC	CSVGRSGEQYF
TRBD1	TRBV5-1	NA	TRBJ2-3	TGCGCCAGCAGCCACAGACAGGGGGGCACAGATACGCAGTATTTT	CASSHRQGGTDTQYF
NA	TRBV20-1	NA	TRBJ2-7	TGCAGTGCCCCAGGGGAAAACGAGCAGTACTTC	CSAPGENEQYF
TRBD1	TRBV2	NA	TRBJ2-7	TGTGCCAGCAGTGAAGTGGACAGGGCCCCCTACGAGCAGTACTTC	CASSEVDRAPYEQYF
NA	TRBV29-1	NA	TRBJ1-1	TGCAGCGTTCCTGGGAACACTGAAGCTTTCTTT	CSVPGNTEAFF
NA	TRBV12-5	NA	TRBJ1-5	TGTGCTAGTGGGGTGGGCAATCAGCCCCAGCATTTT	CASGVGNQPQHF
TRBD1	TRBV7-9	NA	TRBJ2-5	TGTGCCAGCAGCAAAAGGACAGGGGAGCAAGAGACCCAGTACTTC	CASSKRTGEQETQYF
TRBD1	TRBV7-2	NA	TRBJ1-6	TGTGCCAGCAGCATCCCGCGGGGGACAGGGAAAAATTCACCCCTCCACTTT	CASSIPRGTGKNSPLHF
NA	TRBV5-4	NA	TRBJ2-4	TGTGCCAGCAGCTTGGGGGGGACGCAAAACATTCAGTACTTC	CASSLGGTQNIQYF
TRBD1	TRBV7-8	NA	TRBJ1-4	TGTGCCAGCAGCTTAGCGGGACAGGATGAAAAACTGTTTTTT	CASSLAGQDEKLFF
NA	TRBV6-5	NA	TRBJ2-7	TGTGCCAGCAGGGTAGCAGGGAGGTACGAGCAGTACTTC	CASRVAGRYEQYF
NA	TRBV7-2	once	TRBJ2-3	TGTGCCAGCAGCCTATGGAGGGGGGCCACAGATACGCAGTATTTT	CASSLWRGATDTQYF
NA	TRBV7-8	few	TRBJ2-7	TGTGCCAGCAGCTTAGCGGACAGCCCCTACGAGCAGTACTTC	CASSLADSPYEQYF
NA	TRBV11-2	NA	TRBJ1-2	TGTGCCAGCAGCTTAACCGCTCGCAGCTACACCTTC	CASSLTARSYTF
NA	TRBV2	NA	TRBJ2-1	TGTGCCAGCAGTGAACGCAGGGTCAATGAGCAGTTCTTC	CASSERRVNEQFF
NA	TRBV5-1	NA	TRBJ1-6	TGCGCCAGCAGCCCGGGACACCTCAATTCACCCCTCCACTTT	CASSPGHLNSPLHF
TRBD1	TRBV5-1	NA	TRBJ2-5	TGCGCCAGCAGCTTTGTCCCACGACAGGGGGGGGAGACCCAGTACTTC	CASSFVPRQGGETQYF
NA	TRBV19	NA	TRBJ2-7	TGTGCCAGTAGTATAGAGTGGTCCACGCGGGAGCAGTACTTC	CASSIEWSTREQYF
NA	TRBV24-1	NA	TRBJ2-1	TGTGCCACCAGTGGGGCCACCCAGGATGAGCAGTTCTTC	CATSGATQDEQFF
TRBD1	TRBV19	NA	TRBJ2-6	TGTGCCAGTAGTATCTCAACAGGGGACACTTACTCTGGGGCCAACGTCCTGACTTTC	CASSISTGDTYSGANVLTF
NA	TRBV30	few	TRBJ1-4	TGTGCCTGGAGTGTAAGGACAGTTTGGAATGAAAAACTGTTTTTT	CAWSVRTVWNEKLFF
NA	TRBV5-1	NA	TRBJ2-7	TGCGCCAGCAGCTTAGAGGGCAACTCCTACGAGCAGTACTTC	CASSLEGNSYEQYF
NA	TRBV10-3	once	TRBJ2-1	TGTGCCATCAGTGAATCAAAGAACTGGGGTGAAGCCTACAATGAGCAGTTCTTC	CAISESKNWGEAYNEQFF
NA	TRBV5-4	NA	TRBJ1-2	TGTGCCAGCAGCTTGGACCCGGGACAAGGGTGGGGCGGCTACACCTTC	CASSLDPGQGWGGYTF
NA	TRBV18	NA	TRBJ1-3	TGTGCCAGCTCCAACCAAGAGGGGCACATATATTTT	CASSNQEGHIYF
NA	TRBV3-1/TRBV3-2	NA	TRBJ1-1	TGTGCCAGCAGCCAAACAGGGTCGACTTTCTTT	CASSQTGSTFF
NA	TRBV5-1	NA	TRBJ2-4	TGCGCCAGCCTCCATTTGGCCCCCAGGGCTCTAGCCAAAAACATTCAGTACTTC	CASLHLAPRALAKNIQYF
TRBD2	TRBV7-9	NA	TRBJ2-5	TGTGCCAGCAGCTTAGTGTCAACTAGCGGGGATCGGCTTCAAGAGACCCAGTACTTC	CASSLVSTSGDRLQETQYF
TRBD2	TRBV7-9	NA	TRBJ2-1	TGTGCCAGCAGCTTAGCCGTACTAGCGGGGGGTCCGGTGTTCTTC	CASSLAVLAGGPVFF